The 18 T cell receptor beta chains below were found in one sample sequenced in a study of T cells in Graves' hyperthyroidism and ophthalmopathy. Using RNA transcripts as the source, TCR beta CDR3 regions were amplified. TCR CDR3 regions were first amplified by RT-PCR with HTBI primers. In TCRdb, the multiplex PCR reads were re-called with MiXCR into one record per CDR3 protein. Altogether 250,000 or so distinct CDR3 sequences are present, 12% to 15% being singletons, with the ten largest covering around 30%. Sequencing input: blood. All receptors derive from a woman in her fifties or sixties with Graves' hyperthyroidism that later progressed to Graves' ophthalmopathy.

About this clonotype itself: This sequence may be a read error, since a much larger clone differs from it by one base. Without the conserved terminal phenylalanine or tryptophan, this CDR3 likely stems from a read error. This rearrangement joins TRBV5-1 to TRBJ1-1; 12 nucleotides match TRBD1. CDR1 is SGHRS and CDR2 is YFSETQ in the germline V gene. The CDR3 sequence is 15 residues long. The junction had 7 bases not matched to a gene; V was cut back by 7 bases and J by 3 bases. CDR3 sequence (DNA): TGCGCCAGCTCCGGGACAGGGGGCCTGGACACTGAAGCTTTCTCT. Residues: CASSGTGGLDTEAFS.

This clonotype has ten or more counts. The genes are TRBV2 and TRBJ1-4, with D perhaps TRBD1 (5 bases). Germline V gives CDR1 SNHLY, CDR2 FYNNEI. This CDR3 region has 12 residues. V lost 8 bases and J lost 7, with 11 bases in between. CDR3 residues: CASRQYLEKLFF. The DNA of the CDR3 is TGTGCCAGCCGACAGTATCTTGAAAAACTGTTTTTT.

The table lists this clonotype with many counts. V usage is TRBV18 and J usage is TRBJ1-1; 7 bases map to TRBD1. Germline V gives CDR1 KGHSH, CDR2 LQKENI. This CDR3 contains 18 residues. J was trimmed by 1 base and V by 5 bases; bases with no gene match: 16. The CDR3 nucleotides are TGTGCCAGCTCAATACTATCGCAGGGGGGCGGGACGAACACTGAAGCTTTCTTT. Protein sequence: CASSILSQGGGTNTEAFF.

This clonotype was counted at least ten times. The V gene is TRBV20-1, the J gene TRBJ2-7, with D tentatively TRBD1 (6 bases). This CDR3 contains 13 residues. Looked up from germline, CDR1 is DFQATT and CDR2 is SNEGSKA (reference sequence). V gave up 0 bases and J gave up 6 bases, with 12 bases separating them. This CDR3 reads CSARDPTGIEQYF. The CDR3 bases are TGCAGTGCTAGAGACCCAACAGGGATCGAGCAGTACTTC.

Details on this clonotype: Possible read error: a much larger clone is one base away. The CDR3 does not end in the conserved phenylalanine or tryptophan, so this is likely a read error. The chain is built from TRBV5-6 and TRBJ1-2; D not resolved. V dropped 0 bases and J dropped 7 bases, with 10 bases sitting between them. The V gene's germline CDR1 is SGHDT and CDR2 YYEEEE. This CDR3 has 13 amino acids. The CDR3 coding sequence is TGTGCCAGCAGCTTGGTTACTGCTGGTGGCTACACCCTC. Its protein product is CASSLVTAGGYTL.

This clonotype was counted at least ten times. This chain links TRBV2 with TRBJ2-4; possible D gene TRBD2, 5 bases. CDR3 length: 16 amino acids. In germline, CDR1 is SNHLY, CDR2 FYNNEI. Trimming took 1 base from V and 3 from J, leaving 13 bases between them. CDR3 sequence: CASSEVGGVVKNIQYF. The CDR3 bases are TGTGCCAGCAGTGAAGTAGGAGGCGTGGTCAAAAACATTCAGTACTTC.

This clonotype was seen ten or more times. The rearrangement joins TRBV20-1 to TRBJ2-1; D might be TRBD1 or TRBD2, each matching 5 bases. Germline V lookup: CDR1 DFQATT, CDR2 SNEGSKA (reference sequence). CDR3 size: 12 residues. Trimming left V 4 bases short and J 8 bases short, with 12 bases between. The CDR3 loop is CSANSLGDEQFF. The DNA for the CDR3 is TGCAGTGCTAATTCCTTGGGGGATGAGCAGTTCTTC.

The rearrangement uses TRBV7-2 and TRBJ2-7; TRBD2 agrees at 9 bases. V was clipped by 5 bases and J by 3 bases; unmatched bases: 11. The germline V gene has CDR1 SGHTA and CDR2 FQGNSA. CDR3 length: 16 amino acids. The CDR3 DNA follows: TGTGCCAGCAGCCGAGGGCGGCTAGCGGGACTCTACGAGCAGTACTTC. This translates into CASSRGRLAGLYEQYF.

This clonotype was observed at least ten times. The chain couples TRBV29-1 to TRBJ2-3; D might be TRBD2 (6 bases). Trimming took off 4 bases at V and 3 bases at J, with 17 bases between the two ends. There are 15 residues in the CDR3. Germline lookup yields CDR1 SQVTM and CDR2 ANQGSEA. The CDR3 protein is CSVAVSGVGTDTQYF. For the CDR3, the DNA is TGCAGCGTTGCCGTTTCGGGGGTTGGTACAGATACGCAGTATTTT.

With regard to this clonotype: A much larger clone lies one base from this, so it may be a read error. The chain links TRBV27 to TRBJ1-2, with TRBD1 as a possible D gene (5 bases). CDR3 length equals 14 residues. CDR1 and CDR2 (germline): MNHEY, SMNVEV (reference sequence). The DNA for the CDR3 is TGTGCCAGCTCCCGGGGCGCTTCATTCTATGGCCACACCTTC. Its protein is CASSRGASFYGHTF.

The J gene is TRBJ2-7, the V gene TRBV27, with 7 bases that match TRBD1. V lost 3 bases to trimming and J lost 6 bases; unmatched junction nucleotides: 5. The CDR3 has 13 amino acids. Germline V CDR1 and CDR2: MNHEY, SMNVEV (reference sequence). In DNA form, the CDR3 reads TGTGCCAGCAGTTTTAGGGGGCTGGGCGAGCAGTACTTC. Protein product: CASSFRGLGEQYF.

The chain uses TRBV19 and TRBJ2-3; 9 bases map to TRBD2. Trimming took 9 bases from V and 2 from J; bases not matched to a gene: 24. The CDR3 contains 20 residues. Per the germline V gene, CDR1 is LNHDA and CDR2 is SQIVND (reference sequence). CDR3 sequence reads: CASSYSFRASGGRATDTQYF. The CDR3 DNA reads TGTGCCAGCAGTTACTCGTTTCGAGCGTCCGGCGGGAGGGCCACAGATACGCAGTATTTT. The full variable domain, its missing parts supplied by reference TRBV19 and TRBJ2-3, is DGGITQSPKYLFRKEGQNVTLSCEQNLNHDAMYWYRQDPGQGLRLIYYSQIVNDFQKGDIAEGYSVSREKKESFPLTVTSAQKNPTAFYLCASSYSFRASGGRATDTQYFGPGTRLTVL.

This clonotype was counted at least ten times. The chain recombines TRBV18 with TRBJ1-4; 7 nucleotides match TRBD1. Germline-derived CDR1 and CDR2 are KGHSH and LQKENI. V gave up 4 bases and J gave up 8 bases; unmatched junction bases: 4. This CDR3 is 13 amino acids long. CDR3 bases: TGTGCCAGCTCACTTGGACAGGACGAAAAACTGTTTTTT. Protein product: CASSLGQDEKLFF. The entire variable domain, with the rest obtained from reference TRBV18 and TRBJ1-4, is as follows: NAGVMQNPRHLVRRRGQEARLRCSPMKGHSHVYWYRQLPEEGLKFMVYLQKENIIDESGMPKERFSAEFPKEGPSILRIQQVVRGDSAAYFCASSLGQDEKLFFGSGTQLSVL.

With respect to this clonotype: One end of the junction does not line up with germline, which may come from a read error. The CDR3 reads CASSDSDLLSSYGYTF. CDR3 coding DNA: TGTGCCAGCAGTGACTCGGACTTGTTGAGCTCCTATGGCTACACCTTC. The rearrangement joins TRBV6-5 to TRBJ1-2, with D unclear. Per the germline V gene, CDR1 is MNHEY and CDR2 is SVGAGI. The CDR3 totals 16 residues.

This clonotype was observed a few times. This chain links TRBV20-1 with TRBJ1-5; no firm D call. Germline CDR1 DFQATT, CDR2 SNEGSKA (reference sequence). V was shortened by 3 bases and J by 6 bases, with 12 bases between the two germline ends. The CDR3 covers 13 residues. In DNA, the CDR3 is TGCAGTGCTAGCCGATCCGGAGCTCAGCCCCAGCATTTT. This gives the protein CSASRSGAQPQHF.

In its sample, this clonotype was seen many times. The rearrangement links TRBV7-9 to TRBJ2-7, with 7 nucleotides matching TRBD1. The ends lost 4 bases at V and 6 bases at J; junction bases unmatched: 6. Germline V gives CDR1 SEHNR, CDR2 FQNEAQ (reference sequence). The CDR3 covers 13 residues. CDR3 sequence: CASSSTGFLEQYF. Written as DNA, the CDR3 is TGTGCCAGCAGCTCGACAGGGTTTCTCGAGCAGTACTTC.

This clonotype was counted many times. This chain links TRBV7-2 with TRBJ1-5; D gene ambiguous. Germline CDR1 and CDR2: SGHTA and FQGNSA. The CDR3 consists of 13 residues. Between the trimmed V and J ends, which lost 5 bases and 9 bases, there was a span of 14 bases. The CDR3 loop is CASSTVSLGPQHF. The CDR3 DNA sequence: TGTGCCAGCAGCACTGTTAGCTTGGGGCCCCAGCATTTT.

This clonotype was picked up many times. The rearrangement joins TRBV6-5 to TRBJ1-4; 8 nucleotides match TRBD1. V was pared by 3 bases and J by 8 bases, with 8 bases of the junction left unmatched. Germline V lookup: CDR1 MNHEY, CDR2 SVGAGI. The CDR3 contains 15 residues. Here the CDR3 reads CASSYKGTGGEKLFF. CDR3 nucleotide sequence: TGTGCCAGCAGTTATAAGGGGACAGGAGGAGAAAAACTGTTTTTT.